This T cell receptor beta chain was captured by sequencing in a study of beta chain features in type 1 diabetes (dated by TCRdb to 2017 to 2018). Regarding the complete study: Mean age, gender distribution, total cell number and subset yield were not different between patients and healthy donors. In the study, TCRB repertoires of sorted circulating CD4+ T cell subsets from recently diagnosed type 1 diabetes patients were compared with those of matched healthy donors. Whereas all 30 or so donors provided naive and central memory subsets, regulatory and stem cell-like memory subsets were isolated from just 8 patients and roughly 8 healthy donors. Across all samples, roughly 110,000,000 sorted cells were examined, and cell number per subset correlated strongly with RNA yield. The full study reports these points: Naive, central memory and regulatory TCRB repertoires appeared to be more alike among patients than among healthy donors. Only small numbers of individuals were included in the HLA sub-analyses, which left unresolved whether HLA type had any influence on TCRB rearrangement. PCR may preferentially amplify shorter templates, but because patient and control samples were amplified and corrected together, any resulting skew would affect both groups equally. At VDJ recombination sites, type 1 diabetes patients had fewer insertions and more deleted nucleotides, which implies abnormalities in thymic rearrangement. A moderate but significant shortening of TCRB CDR3 length was observed in type 1 diabetes patients in all four CD4+ subsets. Because cDNA rather than genomic DNA was sequenced, highly expressing activated cells could have been over-represented, although no difference in activation and CD3 levels was found between groups.

Notes on this clone: It lacks a known antigen. The record has no base qualities; no much larger clone is one base away.

Spanning cysteine to phenylalanine, the CDR3 consists of 16 amino acids. The kept DNA is CDR3 alone, 48 bases in frame from the first base. The germline V gene gives CDR1 as MGHRA and CDR2 as YSYEKL. V and J lose 2 bases and 0 bases, and a span of 14 bases separates them. A single peripheral blood draw of about 116 mL on average was collected from each donor into heparinised tubes. A BD FACSAria II was used to sort naive, central memory, regulatory and stem cell-like memory CD4+ T cells with a panel that included CD45RO, CCR7, CD25, CD127, CD95 and CD27. All sorted populations exceeded 95% purity. PBMCs were isolated immediately by Lymphoprep density gradient centrifugation and stained directly without culture. So that batch effects would be minimized, each experiment stained and sorted samples in pairs, pairing one healthy donor with one patient. The High Capacity cDNA Reverse Transcription Kit was used to reverse transcribe all of the isolated RNA, meaning that expressed TCRB transcripts were what got sequenced. Deep immunoSEQ sequencing was performed on naive, central memory and regulatory T cell samples, with an average of about 3.6 million total reads per sample. Sorted cells were lysed in RLT buffer, and RNA was extracted using DNase-treated RNeasy Micro or Mini kits according to cell number. Each cell subset was processed on its own to prevent cross-contamination, while patient and healthy donor samples were processed together. The immunoSEQ multiplex PCR was used to amplify TCRB sequences from cDNA, generating 87-bp fragments that spanned the CDR3 region. Sequencing of the amplicons was done on the Illumina HiSeq platform. Regarding the original processing steps: PCR bias was corrected computationally using synthetic template baselines, and reads within Hamming distance 2 were collapsed, with unmergeable singletons discarded. Reads were aligned against IMGT to assign V, D and J genes, CDR3 length and insertions or deletions at six rearrangement sites. Within each subset, clonotype counts were normalized to the number of sorted cells before true diversity and Gini coefficients were calculated with the tcR R package. The overlap coefficient, calculated on TCRB nucleotide sequences, was used to measure repertoire sharing. Out-of-frame TCRB sequences from naive cells were analyzed to stand in for the pre-selection repertoire. Here the immuneACCESS table is served through TCRdb, limited to in-frame sequences with V and J called. Missing clones are a known gap in these copies; in checked studies unresolved V genes cover under half, and the rest lacks a known reason. That table is the source of V, J and clone size, and D and trimming were worked out from the DNA. Here the sample has approximately 340,000 clones; around 16% occur a single time. About 0.018% of the sample is taken by the ten largest.

Sequenced input: naive CD4+ T cells from blood. The cell subset or site label on this specimen signifies: true naive CD4+ T cells. This sequence was found in a young woman in good health. This chain joins TRBV4-1 to TRBJ2-7; TRBD1 might be the D gene, on 5 matching bases. CDR3 reads: CASSQFIQGISYEQYF. The DNA sequence follows: TGCGCCAGCAGCCAATTTATTCAGGGCATCTCCTACGAGCAGTACTTC.